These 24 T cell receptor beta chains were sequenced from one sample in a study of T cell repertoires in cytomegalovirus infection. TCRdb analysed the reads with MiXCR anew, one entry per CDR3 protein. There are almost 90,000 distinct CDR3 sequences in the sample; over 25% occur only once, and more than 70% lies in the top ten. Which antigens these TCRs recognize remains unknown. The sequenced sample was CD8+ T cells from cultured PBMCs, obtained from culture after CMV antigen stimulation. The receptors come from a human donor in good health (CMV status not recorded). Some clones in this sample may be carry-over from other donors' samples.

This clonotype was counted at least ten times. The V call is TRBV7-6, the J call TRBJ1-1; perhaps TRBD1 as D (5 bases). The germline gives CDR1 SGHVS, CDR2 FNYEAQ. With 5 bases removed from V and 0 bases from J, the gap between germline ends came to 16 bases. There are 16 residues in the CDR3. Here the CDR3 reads CASSHYRGAMNTEAFF. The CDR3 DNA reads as TGTGCCAGCAGCCATTATAGAGGGGCCATGAACACTGAAGCTTTCTTT.

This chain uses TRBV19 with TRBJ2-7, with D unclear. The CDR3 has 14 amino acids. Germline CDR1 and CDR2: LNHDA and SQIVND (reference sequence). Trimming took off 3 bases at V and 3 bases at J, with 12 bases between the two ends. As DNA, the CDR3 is TGTGCCAGTAGTATGAACACGGCAGGCTACGAGCAGTACTTC. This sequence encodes CASSMNTAGYEQYF.

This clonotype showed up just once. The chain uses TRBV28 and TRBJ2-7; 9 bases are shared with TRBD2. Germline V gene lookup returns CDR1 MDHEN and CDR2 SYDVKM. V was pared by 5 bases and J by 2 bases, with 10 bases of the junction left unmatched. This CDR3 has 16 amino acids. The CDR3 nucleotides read TGTGCCAGCAGTGAAAGAACCGGGACTAGCCCCTACGAGCAGTACTTC. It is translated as CASSERTGTSPYEQYF.

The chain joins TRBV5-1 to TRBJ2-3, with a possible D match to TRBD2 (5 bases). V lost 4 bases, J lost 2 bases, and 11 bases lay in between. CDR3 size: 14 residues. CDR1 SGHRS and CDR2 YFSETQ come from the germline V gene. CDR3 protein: CASSMTTSTDTQYF. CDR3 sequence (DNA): TGCGCCAGCAGCATGACTACTTCCACAGATACGCAGTATTTT.

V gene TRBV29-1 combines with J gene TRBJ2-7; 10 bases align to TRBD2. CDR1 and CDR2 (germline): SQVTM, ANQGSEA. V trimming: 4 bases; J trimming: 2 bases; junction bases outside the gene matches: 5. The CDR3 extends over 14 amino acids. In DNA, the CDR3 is TGCAGCGTTGGGGGTAGCGGGGGGCCCTACGAGCAGTACTTC. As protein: CSVGGSGGPYEQYF.

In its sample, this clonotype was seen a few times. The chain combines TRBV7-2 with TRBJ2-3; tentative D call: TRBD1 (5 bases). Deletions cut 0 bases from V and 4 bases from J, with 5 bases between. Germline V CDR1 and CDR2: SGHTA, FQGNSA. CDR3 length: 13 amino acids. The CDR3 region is CASSLAGADTQYF. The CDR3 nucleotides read TGTGCCAGCAGCTTAGCAGGGGCAGATACGCAGTATTTT.

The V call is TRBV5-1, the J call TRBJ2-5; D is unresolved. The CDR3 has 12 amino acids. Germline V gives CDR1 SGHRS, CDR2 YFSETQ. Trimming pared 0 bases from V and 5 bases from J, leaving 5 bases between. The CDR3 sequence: CASSLGMETQYF. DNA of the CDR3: TGCGCCAGCAGCTTGGGCATGGAGACCCAGTACTTC.

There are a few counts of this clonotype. The CDR3 DNA sequence: TGTGCCAGCAGCCTCCCTCGGATTTTGAACACTGAAGCTTTCTTT. Encoded protein: CASSLPRILNTEAFF. The rearrangement uses TRBV7-9 and TRBJ1-1; D is undetermined. Germline CDR1 and CDR2: SEHNR and FQNEAQ (reference sequence). The CDR3 covers 15 residues. V was pared by 5 bases and J by 0 bases, with 13 bases between.

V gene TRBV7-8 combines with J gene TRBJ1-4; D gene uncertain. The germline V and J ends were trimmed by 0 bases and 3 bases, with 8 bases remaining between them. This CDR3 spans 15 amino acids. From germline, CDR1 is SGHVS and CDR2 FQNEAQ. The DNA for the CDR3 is TGTGCCAGCAGCTTAGCGGAGGGCCCTAATGAAAAACTGTTTTTT. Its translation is CASSLAEGPNEKLFF.

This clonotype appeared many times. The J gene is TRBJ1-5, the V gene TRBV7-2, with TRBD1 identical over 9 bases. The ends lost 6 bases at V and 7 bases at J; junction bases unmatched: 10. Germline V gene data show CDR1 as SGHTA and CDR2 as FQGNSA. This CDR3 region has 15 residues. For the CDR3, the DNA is TGTGCCAGCAGTCGAGGGGAGGACAGGGGCCAGCCCCAGCATTTT. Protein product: CASSRGEDRGQPQHF.

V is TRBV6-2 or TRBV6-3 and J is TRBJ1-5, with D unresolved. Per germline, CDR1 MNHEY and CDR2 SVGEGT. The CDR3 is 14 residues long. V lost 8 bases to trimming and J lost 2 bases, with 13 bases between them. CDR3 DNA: TGTGCCAGCGGGCCTGGAAGGGGCAATCAGCCCCAGCATTTT. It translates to CASGPGRGNQPQHF.

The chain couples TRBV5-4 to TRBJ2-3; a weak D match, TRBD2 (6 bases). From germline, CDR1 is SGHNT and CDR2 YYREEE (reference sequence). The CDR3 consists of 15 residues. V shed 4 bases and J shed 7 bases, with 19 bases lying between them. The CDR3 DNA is TGTGCCAGCAGCAGTTCCGGTAGCGGAATTTATACGCAGTATTTT. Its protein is CASSSSGSGIYTQYF.

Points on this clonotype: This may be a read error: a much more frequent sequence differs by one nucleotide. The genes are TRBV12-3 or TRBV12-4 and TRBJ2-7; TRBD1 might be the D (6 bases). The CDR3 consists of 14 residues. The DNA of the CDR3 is TGTGCCAGCAGCACTCGAGACAGGATCTACAAGCAGTACTTC. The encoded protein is CASSTRDRIYKQYF.

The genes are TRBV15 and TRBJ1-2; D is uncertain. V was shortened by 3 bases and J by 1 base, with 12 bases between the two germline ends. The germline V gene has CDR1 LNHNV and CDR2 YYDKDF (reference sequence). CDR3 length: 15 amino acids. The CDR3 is CATSSPFLRNYGYTF. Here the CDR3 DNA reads TGTGCCACCAGCAGTCCATTTCTTCGTAACTATGGCTACACCTTC.

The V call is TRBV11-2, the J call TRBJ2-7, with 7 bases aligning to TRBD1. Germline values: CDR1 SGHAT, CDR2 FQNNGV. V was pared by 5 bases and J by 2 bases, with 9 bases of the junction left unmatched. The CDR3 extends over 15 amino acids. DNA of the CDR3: TGTGCCAGCAGCCTCCAGATGGGACAGACCTACGAGCAGTACTTC. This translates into CASSLQMGQTYEQYF.

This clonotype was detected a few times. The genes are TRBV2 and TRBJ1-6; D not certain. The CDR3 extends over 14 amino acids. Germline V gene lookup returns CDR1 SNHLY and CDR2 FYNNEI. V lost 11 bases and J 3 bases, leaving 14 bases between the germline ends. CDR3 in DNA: TGTGCCCAGCAGGAGCAGAGCTATAATTCACCCCTCCACTTT. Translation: CAQQEQSYNSPLHF.

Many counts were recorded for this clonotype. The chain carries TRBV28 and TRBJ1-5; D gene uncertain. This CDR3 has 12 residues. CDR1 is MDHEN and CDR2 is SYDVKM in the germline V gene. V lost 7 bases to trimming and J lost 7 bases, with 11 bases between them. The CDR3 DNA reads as TGTGCCAGCACCTCGGGGTTGCAGCCCCAGCATTTT. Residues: CASTSGLQPQHF.

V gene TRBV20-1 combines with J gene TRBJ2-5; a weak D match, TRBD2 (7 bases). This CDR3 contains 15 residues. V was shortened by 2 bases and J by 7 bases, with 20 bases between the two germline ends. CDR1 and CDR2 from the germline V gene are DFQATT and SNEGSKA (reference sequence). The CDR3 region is CSARRGGDAQGTQYF. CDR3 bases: TGCAGTGCTAGAAGGGGGGGCGATGCTCAGGGGACCCAGTACTTC.

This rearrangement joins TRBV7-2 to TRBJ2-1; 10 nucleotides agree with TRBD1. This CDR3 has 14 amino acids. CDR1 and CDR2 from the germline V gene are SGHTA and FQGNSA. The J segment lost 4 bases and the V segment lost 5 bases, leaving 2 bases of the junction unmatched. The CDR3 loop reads CASSRDRGYNEQFF. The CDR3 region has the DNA TGTGCCAGCAGCCGGGACAGGGGATACAATGAGCAGTTCTTC.

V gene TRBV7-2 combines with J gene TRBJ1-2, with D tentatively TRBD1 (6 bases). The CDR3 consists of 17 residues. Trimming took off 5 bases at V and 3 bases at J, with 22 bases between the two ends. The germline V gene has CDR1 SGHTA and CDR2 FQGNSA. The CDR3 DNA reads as TGTGCCAGCAGCCGATTTGGATACAGGGATCCCTACTATGGCTACACCTTC. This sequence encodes CASSRFGYRDPYYGYTF.

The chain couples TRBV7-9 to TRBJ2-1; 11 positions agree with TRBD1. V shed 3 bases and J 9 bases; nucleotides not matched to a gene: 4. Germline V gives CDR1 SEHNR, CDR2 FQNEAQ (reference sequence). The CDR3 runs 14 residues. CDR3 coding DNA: TGTGCCAGCAGCTTCGGACAGGGGGCTGGTGAGCAGTTCTTC. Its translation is CASSFGQGAGEQFF.

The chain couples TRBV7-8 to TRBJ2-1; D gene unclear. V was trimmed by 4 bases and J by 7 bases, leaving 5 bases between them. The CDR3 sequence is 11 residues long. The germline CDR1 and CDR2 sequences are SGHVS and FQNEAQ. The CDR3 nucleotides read TGTGCCAGCAGCTCATTAAATGAGCAGTTCTTC. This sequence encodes CASSSLNEQFF.

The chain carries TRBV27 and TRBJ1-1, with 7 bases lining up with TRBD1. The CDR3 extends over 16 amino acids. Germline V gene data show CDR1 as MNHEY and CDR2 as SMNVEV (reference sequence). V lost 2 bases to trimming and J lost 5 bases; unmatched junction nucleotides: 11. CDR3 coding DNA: TGTGCCAGCAGTTTAGGGCAGGGGGAAAGGCGGACTGAAGCTTTCTTT. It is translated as CASSLGQGERRTEAFF.

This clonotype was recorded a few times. CDR3 nucleotides: TGTGCCACCAGCAGAGACTGGGACGTATCCTACAATGAGCAGTTCTTC. Its translation: CATSRDWDVSYNEQFF. V usage is TRBV15 and J usage is TRBJ2-1; perhaps D is TRBD1 or TRBD2 (5 bases each). Germline-derived CDR1 and CDR2 are LNHNV and YYDKDF (reference sequence). V was trimmed by 0 bases and J by 1 base, leaving 10 bases between them. The CDR3 is 16 amino acids.